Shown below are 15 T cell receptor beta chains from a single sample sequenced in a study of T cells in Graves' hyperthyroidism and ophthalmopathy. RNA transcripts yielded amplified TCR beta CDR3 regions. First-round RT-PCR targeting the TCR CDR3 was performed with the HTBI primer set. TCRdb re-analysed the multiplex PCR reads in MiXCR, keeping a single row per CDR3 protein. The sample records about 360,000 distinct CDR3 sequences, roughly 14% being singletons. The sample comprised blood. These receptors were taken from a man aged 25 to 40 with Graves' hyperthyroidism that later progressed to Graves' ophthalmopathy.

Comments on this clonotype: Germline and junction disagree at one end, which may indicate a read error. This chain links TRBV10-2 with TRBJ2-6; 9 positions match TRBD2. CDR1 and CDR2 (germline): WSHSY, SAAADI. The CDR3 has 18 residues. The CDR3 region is CASSVDPPSGTGANALTF. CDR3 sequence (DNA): TGCGCCAGCAGTGTCGATCCCCCTAGCGGGACTGGGGCCAACGCCCTGACTTTC.

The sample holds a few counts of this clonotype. CDR3 coding DNA: TGCGCCAGCAGCTCCGACCCCCTAACAAATCAGCCCCAGCATTTT. Its protein product is CASSSDPLTNQPQHF. The chain has TRBV4-1 and TRBJ1-5; D uncertain. V was clipped by 5 bases and J by 4 bases, with 15 bases between them. CDR3 length equals 15 residues. CDR1 is MGHRA and CDR2 is YSYEKL in the germline V gene.

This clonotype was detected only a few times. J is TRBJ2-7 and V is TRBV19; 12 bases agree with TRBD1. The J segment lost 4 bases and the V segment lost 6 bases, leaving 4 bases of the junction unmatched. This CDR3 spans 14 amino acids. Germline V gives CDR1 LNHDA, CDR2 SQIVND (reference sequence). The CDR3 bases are TGTGCCAGTAGAAGGGACAGGGGGCGGTACGAGCAGTACTTC. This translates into CASRRDRGRYEQYF.

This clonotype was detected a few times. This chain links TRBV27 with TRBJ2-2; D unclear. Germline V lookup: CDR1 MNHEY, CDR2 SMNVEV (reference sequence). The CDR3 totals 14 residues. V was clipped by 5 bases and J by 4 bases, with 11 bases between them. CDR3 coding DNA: TGTGCCAGCAGTCCCACAATCTTCACCGGGGAGCTGTTTTTT. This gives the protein CASSPTIFTGELFF.

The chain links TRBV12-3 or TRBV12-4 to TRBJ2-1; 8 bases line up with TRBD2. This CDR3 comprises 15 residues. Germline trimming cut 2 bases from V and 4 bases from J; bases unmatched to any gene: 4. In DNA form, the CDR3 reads TGTGCCAGCAGTTTATTCGGGGGGGTTTACAATGAGCAGTTCTTC. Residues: CASSLFGGVYNEQFF.

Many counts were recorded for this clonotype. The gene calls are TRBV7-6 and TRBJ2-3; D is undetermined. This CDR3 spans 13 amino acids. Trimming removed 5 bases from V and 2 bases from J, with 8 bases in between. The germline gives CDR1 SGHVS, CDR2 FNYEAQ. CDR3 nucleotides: TGTGCCAGCAGCCCAACCCCCACAGATACGCAGTATTTT. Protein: CASSPTPTDTQYF. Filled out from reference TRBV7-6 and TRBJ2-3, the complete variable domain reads GAGVSQSPRYKVTKRGQDVALRCDPISGHVSLYWYRQALGQGPEFLTYFNYEAQQDKSGLPNDRFSAERPEGSISTLTIQRTEQRDSAMYRCASSPTPTDTQYFGPGTRLTVL.

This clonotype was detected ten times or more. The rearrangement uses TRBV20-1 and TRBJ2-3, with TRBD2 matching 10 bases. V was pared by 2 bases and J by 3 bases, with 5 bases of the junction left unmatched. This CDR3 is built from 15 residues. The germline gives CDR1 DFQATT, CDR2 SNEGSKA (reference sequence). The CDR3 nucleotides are TGCAGTGCTAGACTAGCGGGGGCGGGAACAGATACGCAGTATTTT. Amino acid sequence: CSARLAGAGTDTQYF.

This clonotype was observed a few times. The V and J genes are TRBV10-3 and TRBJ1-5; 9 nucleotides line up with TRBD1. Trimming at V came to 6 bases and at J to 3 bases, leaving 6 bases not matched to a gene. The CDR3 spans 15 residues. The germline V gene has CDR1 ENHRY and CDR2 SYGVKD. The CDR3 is CAISGTGRNNQPQHF. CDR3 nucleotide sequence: TGTGCCATCAGCGGGACAGGGAGAAACAATCAGCCCCAGCATTTT.

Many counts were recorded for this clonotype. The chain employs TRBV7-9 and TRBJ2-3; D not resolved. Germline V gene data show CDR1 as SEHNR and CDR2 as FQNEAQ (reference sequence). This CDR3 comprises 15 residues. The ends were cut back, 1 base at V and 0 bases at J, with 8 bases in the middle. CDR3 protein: CASSLGRMSTDTQYF. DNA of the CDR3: TGTGCCAGCAGCTTAGGACGGATGAGCACAGATACGCAGTATTTT. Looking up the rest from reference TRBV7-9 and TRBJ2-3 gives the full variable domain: DTGVSQNPRHKITKRGQNVTFRCDPISEHNRLYWYRQTLGQGPEFLTYFQNEAQLEKSRLLSDRFSAERPKGSFSTLEIQRTEQGDSAMYLCASSLGRMSTDTQYFGPGTRLTVL.

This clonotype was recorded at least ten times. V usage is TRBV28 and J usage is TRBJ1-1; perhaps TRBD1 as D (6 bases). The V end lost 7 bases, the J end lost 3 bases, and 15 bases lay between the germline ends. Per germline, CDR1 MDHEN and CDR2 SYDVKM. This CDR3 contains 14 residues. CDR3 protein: CASTVTGSYTEAFF. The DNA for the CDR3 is TGTGCCAGCACCGTGACAGGATCCTACACTGAAGCTTTCTTT.

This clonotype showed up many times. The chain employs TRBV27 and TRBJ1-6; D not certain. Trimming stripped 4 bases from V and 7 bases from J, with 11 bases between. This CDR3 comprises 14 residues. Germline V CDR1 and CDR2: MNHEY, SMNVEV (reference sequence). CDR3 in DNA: TGTGCCAGCAGTTCCCCAAGCAAGAATTCACCCCTCCACTTT. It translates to CASSSPSKNSPLHF.

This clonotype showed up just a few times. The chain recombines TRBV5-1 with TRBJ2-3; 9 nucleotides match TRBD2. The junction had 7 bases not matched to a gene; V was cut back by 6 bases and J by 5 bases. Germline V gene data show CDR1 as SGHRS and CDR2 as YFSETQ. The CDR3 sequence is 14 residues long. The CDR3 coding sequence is TGCGCCAGCACTTCCTCGACTAGCGGAGATACGCAGTATTTT. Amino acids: CASTSSTSGDTQYF. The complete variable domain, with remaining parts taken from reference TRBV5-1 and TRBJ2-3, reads KAGVTQTPRYLIKTRGQQVTLSCSPISGHRSVSWYQQTPGQGLQFLFEYFSETQRNKGNFPGRFSGRQFSNSRSEMNVSTLELGDSALYLCASTSSTSGDTQYFGPGTRLTVL.

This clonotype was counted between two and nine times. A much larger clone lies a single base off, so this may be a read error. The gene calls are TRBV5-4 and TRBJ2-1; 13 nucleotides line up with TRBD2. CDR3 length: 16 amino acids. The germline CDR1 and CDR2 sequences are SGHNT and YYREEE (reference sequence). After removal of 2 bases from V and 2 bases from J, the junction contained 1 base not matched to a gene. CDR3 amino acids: CASSLGLAGAYNEQFF. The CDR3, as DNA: TGTGCCAGCAGCTTAGGACTAGCGGGGGCCTACAATGAGCAGTTCTTC.

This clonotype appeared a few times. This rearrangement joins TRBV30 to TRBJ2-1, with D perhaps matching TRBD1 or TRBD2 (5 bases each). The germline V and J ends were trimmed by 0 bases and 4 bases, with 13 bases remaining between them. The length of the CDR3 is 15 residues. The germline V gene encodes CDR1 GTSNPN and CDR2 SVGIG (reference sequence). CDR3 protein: CAWSVTGKGYNEQFF. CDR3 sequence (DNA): TGTGCCTGGAGTGTAACGGGGAAGGGGTACAATGAGCAGTTCTTC.

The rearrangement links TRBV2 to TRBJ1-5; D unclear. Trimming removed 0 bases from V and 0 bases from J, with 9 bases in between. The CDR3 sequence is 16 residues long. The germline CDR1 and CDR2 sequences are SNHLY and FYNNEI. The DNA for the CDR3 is TGTGCCAGCAGTGAAGCGCGGCCATATAGCAATCAGCCCCAGCATTTT. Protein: CASSEARPYSNQPQHF.